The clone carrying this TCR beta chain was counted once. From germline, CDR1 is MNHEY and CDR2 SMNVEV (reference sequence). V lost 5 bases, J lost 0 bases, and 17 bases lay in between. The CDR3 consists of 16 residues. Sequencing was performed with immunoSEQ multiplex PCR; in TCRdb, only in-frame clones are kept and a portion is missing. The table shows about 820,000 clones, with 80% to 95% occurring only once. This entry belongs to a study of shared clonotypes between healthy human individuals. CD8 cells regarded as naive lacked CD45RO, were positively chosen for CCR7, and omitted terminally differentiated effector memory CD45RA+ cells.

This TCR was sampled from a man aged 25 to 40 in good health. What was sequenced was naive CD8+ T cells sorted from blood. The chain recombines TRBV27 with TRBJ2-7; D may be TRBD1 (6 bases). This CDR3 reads CASSLSWGHLSYEQYF. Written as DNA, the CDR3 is TGTGCCAGCAGTCTCTCCTGGGGACACCTCTCCTACGAGCAGTACTTC.